This T cell receptor beta chain was documented in a study of beta chain features in type 1 diabetes. Turning to the study itself: Examined across all samples were over 85 million sorted cells. Study-level points and caveats: Junctions at VDJ sites from type 1 diabetes patients had fewer insertions and more deletions. Since sequencing was performed on cDNA, cells with high TCR expression could be over-represented. Researchers report that Type 1 diabetes patients had moderately but significantly shorter TCRB CDR3s across all four CD4+ subsets.

Every sorted population was more than 95% pure. Expressed TCRB transcripts were sequenced because the entire RNA isolate underwent reverse transcription. Produced via immunoSEQ multiplex PCR; TCRdb's table is partial and in-frame only. The sample shows some 700,000 clones, around an eighth of them seen only once. This clone was observed a few times. The antigen remains unidentified. This receptor was identified in a man between 18 and 35 years old with type 1 diabetes. The specimen was naive CD4+ T cells from blood.

DNA of the CDR3: TGTGCCAGCAGTCTAAAGGACAGGTTGAACACTGAAGCTTTCTTT. Amino acid sequence: CASSLKDRLNTEAFF. The genes are TRBV6-1 and TRBJ1-1, with 7 positions matching TRBD1. Germline V gene sequence: CDR1 MNHNS, CDR2 SASEGT. CDR3 length equals 15 residues. V shed 5 bases, J shed 0 bases, and the junction held 6 bases outside the gene matches.